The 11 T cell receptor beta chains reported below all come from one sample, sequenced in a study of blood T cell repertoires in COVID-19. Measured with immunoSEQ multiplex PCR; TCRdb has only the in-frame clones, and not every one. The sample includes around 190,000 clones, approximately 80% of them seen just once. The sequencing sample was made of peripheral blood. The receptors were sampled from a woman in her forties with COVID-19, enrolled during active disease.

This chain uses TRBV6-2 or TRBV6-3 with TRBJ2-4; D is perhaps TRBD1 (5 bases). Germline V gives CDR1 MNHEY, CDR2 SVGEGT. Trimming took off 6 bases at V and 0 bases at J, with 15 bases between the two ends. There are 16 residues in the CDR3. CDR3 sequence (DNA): TGTGCCAGCAGCATGGGTGGGGCCCAAGCCAAAAACATTCAGTACTTC. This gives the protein CASSMGGAQAKNIQYF.

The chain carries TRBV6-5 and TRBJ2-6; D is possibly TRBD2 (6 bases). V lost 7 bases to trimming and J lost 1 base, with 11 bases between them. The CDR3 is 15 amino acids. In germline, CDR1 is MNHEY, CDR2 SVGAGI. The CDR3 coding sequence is TGTGCCAGCACGGGACTCTCGTCTGGGGCCAACGTCCTGACTTTC. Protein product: CASTGLSSGANVLTF.

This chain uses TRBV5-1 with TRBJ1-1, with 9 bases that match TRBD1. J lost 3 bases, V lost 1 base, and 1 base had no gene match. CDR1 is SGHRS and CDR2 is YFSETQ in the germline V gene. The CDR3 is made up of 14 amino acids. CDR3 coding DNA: TGCGCCAGCAGCTTGTGGACAGGGGACACTGAAGCTTTCTTT. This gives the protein CASSLWTGDTEAFF.

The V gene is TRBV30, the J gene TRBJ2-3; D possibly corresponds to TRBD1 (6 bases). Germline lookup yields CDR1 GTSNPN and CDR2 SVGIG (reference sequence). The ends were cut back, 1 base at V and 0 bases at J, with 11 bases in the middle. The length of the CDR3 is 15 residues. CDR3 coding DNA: TGTGCCTGGAGTGAGGGGGTTGCTAGCACAGATACGCAGTATTTT. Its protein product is CAWSEGVASTDTQYF.

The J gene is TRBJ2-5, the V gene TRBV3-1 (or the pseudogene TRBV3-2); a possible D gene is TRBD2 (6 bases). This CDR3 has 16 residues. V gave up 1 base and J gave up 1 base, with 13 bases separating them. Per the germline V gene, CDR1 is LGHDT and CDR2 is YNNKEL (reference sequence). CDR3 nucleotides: TGTGCCAGCAGCCAAGCATACCGGGAGCCCCAAGAGACCCAGTACTTC. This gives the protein CASSQAYREPQETQYF.

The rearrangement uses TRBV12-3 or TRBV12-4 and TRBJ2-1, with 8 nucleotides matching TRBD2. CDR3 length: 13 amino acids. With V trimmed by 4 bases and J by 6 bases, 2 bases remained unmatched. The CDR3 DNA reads TGTGCCAGCAGTTCCAGCGGGAGCAATGAGCAGTTCTTC. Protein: CASSSSGSNEQFF.

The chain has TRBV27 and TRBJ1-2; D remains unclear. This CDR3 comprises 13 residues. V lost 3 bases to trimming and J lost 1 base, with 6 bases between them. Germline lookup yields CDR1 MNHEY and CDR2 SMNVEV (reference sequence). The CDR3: CASSFDINYGYTF. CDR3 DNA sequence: TGTGCCAGCAGTTTTGACATTAACTATGGCTACACCTTC.

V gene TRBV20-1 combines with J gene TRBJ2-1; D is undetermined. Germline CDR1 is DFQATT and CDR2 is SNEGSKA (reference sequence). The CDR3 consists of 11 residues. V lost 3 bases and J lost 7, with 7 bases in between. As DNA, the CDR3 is TGCAGTGCTAGTGACGTAAATGAGCAGTTCTTC. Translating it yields CSASDVNEQFF.

In nucleotides, the CDR3 is TGTGCCAGCAGTTACGAGGGACAGTCCTACATTCAGTACTTC. Translated: CASSYEGQSYIQYF. The J gene is TRBJ2-4, the V gene TRBV6-6; 7 bases map to TRBD1. Germline CDR1 MNHNY, CDR2 SVGAGI (reference sequence). V gave up 2 bases and J gave up 8 bases; unmatched junction bases: 6. The CDR3 extends over 14 amino acids.

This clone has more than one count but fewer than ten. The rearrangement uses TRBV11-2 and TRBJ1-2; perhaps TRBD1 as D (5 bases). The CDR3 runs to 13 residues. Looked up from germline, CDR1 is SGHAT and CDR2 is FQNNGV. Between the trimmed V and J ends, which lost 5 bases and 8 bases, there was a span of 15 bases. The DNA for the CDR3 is TGTGCCAGCAGCCCAGAAGGGGCTGGAGGCTACACCTTC. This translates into CASSPEGAGGYTF.

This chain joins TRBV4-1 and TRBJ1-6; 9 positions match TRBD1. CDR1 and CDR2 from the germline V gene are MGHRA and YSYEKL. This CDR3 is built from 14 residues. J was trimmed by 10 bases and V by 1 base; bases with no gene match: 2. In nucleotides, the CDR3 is TGCGCCAGCAGCCAAGGAACAGGGGGCTCACCCCTCCACTTT. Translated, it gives CASSQGTGGSPLHF.